The 14 T cell receptor beta chains given below trace back to one sample, sequenced in a study of technical replicates of blood from several donors. Assay used: immunoSEQ multiplex PCR; TCRdb lists only in-frame clones, some missing. The profile shows fewer than 85,000 clones, about 96% of them singletons. The specimen was T cells isolated from PBMCs. The receptors derive from a human donor in good health.

The chain employs TRBV7-3 and TRBJ1-2; 11 bases match TRBD1. Trimming cost V 2 bases and J 8 bases; bases outside gene matches: 4. Looked up from germline, CDR1 is SGHTA and CDR2 is FQGTGA. The CDR3 length is 14 residues. The CDR3 coding sequence is TGTGCCAGCAGCTTAGGACAGGGGGCGAGGGGCTACACCTTC. This codes for CASSLGQGARGYTF. Variable domain in full (rest from reference TRBV7-3 and TRBJ1-2): GAGVSQTPSNKVTEKGKYVELRCDPISGHTALYWYRQSLGQGPEFLIYFQGTGAADDSGLPNDRFFAVRPEGSVSTLKIQRTERGDSAVYLCASSLGQGARGYTFGSGTRLTVV.

The CDR3 DNA reads as TGCGCCAGCAGCCAAGATGGTACGGGCTACGAGCAGTACTTC. This translates into CASSQDGTGYEQYF. J is TRBJ2-7 and V is TRBV4-3; D is ambiguous. This CDR3 is 14 amino acids long. Germline lookup yields CDR1 LGHNA and CDR2 YSLEER. The V and J ends lost 0 bases and 3 bases respectively, with 9 bases between them.

V usage is TRBV5-3 and J usage is TRBJ2-7, with 10 bases identical to TRBD2. TRBV5-3 is designated an ORF whose function remains uncertain. Trimming cost V 4 bases and J 0 bases; bases outside gene matches: 4. CDR3 length: 15 residues. CDR3 bases: TGTGCCAGAAGCAGGACTAGCGGAAGCTCCTACGAGCAGTACTTC. Protein: CARSRTSGSSYEQYF.

This sequence joins TRBV5-1 and TRBJ2-7; the match to TRBD1 covers 9 bases. The CDR3 consists of 15 residues. With V trimmed by 3 bases and J by 3 bases, 7 bases remained unmatched. Per the germline V gene, CDR1 is SGHRS and CDR2 is YFSETQ. The CDR3 DNA reads as TGCGCCAGCAGCTGGGACAGGGAAGTAGGCTACGAGCAGTACTTC. The encoded protein is CASSWDREVGYEQYF.

The CDR3 nucleotides read TGTGCCATCAGCCCTAATAGCGGGAGGGACATCTTCTACGAGCAGTACTTC. Residues: CAISPNSGRDIFYEQYF. The chain carries TRBV10-3 and TRBJ2-7; TRBD2 matches 11 bases. The length of the CDR3 is 17 residues. After removal of 6 bases from V and 3 bases from J, the junction contained 13 bases not matched to a gene. Per the germline V gene, CDR1 is ENHRY and CDR2 is SYGVKD.

CDR3 in amino acids: CASSRADLGNTEAFF. The CDR3 region has the DNA TGTGCCAGCTCACGAGCGGATCTGGGGAACACTGAAGCTTTCTTT. V and J are TRBV18 and TRBJ1-1; no reliable D call. Trimming took 4 bases from V and 1 from J, leaving 13 bases between them. Germline CDR1 KGHSH, CDR2 LQKENI. This CDR3 comprises 15 residues.

The rearrangement uses TRBV5-6 and TRBJ2-1; no reliable D call. The CDR3 covers 15 residues. CDR1 and CDR2 from the germline V gene are SGHDT and YYEEEE. Deletions cut 2 bases from V and 0 bases from J, with 9 bases between. CDR3 loop: CASSFNPSSYNEQFF. CDR3 nucleotides: TGTGCCAGCAGCTTTAACCCGAGCTCCTACAATGAGCAGTTCTTC.

The chain uses TRBV6-5 and TRBJ2-7; TRBD1 agrees at 7 bases. The CDR3 spans 16 residues. V lost 0 bases and J lost 2; bases outside the gene matches: 7. Germline-derived CDR1 and CDR2 are MNHEY and SVGAGI. In nucleotides, the CDR3 is TGTGCCAGCAGTTACTCGAGGGGACAGCTAACCTACGAGCAGTACTTC. Its translation: CASSYSRGQLTYEQYF.

This chain connects TRBV10-3 to TRBJ1-5; 8 nucleotides line up with TRBD1. Germline V gene lookup returns CDR1 ENHRY and CDR2 SYGVKD. The CDR3 sequence is 14 residues long. Losses at the gene ends were 4 bases for V and 4 bases for J; bases not matched to a gene: 3. The CDR3 loop is CAISGTGGNQPQHF. CDR3 bases: TGTGCCATCAGTGGCACAGGGGGGAATCAGCCCCAGCATTTT.

This chain links TRBV5-4 with TRBJ2-7, with D possibly matching TRBD1 (6 bases). The ends were cut back, 5 bases at V and 6 bases at J, with 15 bases in the middle. Germline lookup yields CDR1 SGHNT and CDR2 YYREEE (reference sequence). This CDR3 has 13 residues. CDR3 sequence (DNA): TGTGCCAGCAGGGAAAAACAGGGCTCCGAGCAGTACTTC. This gives the protein CASREKQGSEQYF.

V gene TRBV7-2 combines with J gene TRBJ2-1; 8 bases line up with TRBD2. The V gene end was trimmed by 3 bases and the J gene end by 2 bases; junction bases not matched to a gene: 6. Germline V CDR1 and CDR2: SGHTA, FQGNSA. CDR3 length equals 16 residues. CDR3 protein: CASSLERERTYNEQFF. The CDR3 DNA reads TGTGCCAGCAGCTTGGAGCGGGAGAGAACCTACAATGAGCAGTTCTTC.

The chain joins TRBV5-4 to TRBJ1-3; 7 nucleotides match TRBD1. Germline loops: CDR1 SGHNT, CDR2 YYREEE (reference sequence). The V gene end was trimmed by 1 base and the J gene end by 5 bases; junction bases not matched to a gene: 9. This CDR3 contains 16 residues. The CDR3 protein is CASSLSPRQGRNTIYF. CDR3 bases: TGTGCCAGCAGCTTGTCTCCCCGACAGGGAAGAAACACCATATATTTT.

The chain links TRBV6-1 to TRBJ2-7; 11 bases fit TRBD1. The J segment lost 2 bases and the V segment lost 4 bases, leaving 7 bases of the junction unmatched. From germline, CDR1 is MNHNS and CDR2 SASEGT. The CDR3 spans 16 residues. CDR3 loop: CASSGAGTGGAYEQYF. Here the CDR3 DNA reads TGTGCCAGCAGTGGGGCCGGGACAGGGGGAGCCTACGAGCAGTACTTC.

The rearrangement uses TRBV4-1 and TRBJ1-1; 8 bases are shared with TRBD1. The germline V gene has CDR1 MGHRA and CDR2 YSYEKL. This CDR3 has 15 residues. Unmatched junction bases numbered 4, after V lost 4 bases and J lost 0 bases. The CDR3 DNA is TGCGCCAGCAGCCCCCGGACAGGGCTGAACACTGAAGCTTTCTTT. Translating gives CASSPRTGLNTEAFF.